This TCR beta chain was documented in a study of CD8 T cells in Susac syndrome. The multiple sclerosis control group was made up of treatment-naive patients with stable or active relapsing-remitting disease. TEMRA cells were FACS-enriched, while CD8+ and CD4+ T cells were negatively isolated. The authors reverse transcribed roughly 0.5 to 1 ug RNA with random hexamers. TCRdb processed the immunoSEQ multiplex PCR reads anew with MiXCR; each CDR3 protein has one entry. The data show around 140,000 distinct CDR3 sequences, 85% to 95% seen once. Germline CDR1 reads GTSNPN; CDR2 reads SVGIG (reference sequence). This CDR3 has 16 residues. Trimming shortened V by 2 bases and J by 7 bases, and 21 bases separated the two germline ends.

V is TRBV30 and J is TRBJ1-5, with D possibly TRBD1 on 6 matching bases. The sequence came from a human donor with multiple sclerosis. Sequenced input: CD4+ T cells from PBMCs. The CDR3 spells CAWSRDRGGGGQPQHF. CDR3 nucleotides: TGTGCCTGGAGTAGGGATCGTGGAGGGGGAGGGCAGCCCCAGCATTTT.